The T cell receptor (beta chain) under discussion was sequenced for a study of blood T cell repertoires in COVID-19. Whole-study context: Acute and convalescent COVID-19 specimens originated in the United States, Italy and Spain. The analysed material was cDNA or gDNA that came from T cells, B-cell-depleted T cells, or PBMCs.

In the original workflow: Scientists estimated how many nucleated cells there were by amplifying reference gene primers. Measured with immunoSEQ multiplex PCR; TCRdb has only the in-frame clones, and not every one. D and trimming come from the DNA, and the V and J calls and clone size come from that table. Of a few hundred thousand clones in the sample, around 83% were seen once. Germline trimming cut 1 base from V and 5 bases from J; bases unmatched to any gene: 4. Germline-derived CDR1 and CDR2 are GTSNPN and SVGIG (reference sequence). This CDR3 has 15 residues. The sequencing input was peripheral blood. This clonotype was sampled from a man aged 18 to 35 with active or convalescent COVID-19. The chain links TRBV30 to TRBJ1-4, with 10 nucleotides matching TRBD1. CDR3 in amino acids: CAWSGGQGGNEKLFF. The CDR3 nucleotides are TGTGCCTGGAGTGGAGGACAGGGGGGAAATGAAAAACTGTTTTTT.